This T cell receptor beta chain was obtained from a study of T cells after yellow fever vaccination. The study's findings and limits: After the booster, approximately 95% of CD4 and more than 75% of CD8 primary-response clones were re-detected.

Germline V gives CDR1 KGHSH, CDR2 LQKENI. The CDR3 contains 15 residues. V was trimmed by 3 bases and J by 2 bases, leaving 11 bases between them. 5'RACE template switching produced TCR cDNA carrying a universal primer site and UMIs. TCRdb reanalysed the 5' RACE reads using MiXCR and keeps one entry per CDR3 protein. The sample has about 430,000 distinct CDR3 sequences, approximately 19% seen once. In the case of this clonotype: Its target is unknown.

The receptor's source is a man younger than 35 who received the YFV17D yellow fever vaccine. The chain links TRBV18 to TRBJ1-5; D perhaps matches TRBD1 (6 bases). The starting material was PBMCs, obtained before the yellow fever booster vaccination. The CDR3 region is CASSPMGAGNQPQHF. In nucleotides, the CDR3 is TGTGCCAGCTCACCGATGGGGGCGGGCAATCAGCCCCAGCATTTT.